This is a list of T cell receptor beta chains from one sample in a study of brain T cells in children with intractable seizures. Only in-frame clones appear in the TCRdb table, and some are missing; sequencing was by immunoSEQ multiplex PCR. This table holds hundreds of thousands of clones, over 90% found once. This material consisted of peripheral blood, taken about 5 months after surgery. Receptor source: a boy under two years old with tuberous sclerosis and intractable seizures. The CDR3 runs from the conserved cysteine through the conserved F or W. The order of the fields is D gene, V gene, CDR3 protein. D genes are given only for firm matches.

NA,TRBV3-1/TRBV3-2,CASSQEKGGLPEQYF
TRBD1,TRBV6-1,CASSERDSYNEQFF
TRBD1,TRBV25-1,CASSEWDRETYEQYF
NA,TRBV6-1,CASSEEGTRYEQYF
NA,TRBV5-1,CASSPSDGGYGYTF
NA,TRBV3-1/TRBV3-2,CASSQFGSGGIGYTF
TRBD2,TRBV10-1,CASSESLTSGYNEQFF
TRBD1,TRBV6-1,CASSEQGTGRKQYF
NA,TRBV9,CASSVGTGNQPQHF
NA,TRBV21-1,CATFGLAATYEQYF
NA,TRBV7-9,CASSWNGVAAEQFF